This T cell receptor beta chain was documented in a study of blood T cell repertoires in COVID-19. Study summary: The United States, Italy and Spain supplied acute and convalescent COVID-19 samples. Sources were T cells, B-cell-depleted T cells, or PBMCs; the material itself was cDNA or gDNA.

Original data processing: Amplification of reference gene primers provided the estimated nucleated cell counts. Only in-frame clones appear in the TCRdb table, and some are missing; sequencing was by immunoSEQ multiplex PCR. The DNA gave D and trimming, while V, J and clone size come from that table. The data show around 170,000 clones, roughly nine tenths seen once. Deletions cut 6 bases from V and 4 bases from J, with 13 bases between. CDR3 length: 13 residues. Germline CDR1 SQVTM, CDR2 ANQGSEA. Sequenced input: peripheral blood. This TCR was recovered from a woman in her sixties or seventies with acute or convalescent COVID-19. This rearrangement joins TRBV29-1 to TRBJ1-5, with D perhaps matching TRBD1 (6 bases). CDR3 coding DNA: TGCAGCGTCAGCAGGGGCGTTAATCAGCCCCAGCATTTT. This codes for CSVSRGVNQPQHF.